This T cell receptor (beta chain) was found in a study of early T cells in non-severe SARS-CoV-2 infection. Study-level information: From unsorted whole blood, bulk RNA was sequenced, and the chains remained unpaired.

The CDR3 runs 14 residues. The V gene end was trimmed by 4 bases and the J gene end by 5 bases; junction bases not matched to a gene: 4. This clonotype was recorded many times. Unique molecular identifiers were added to individual cDNA molecules. TCRdb reanalysed the 5' RACE reads using MiXCR and keeps one entry per CDR3 protein. The sample lists 40,000 to 55,000 distinct CDR3 sequences, approximately 4% occurring once. The sequenced sample consisted of whole blood. The chain uses TRBV12-3 or TRBV12-4 and TRBJ2-7; 11 bases match TRBD2. The receptor was isolated from an adult who was a healthcare worker with PCR-confirmed SARS-CoV-2 infection or an uninfected control (not recorded which). The DNA of the CDR3 is TGTGCCAGCAGTTCTAGCGGGAGGTCCCACGAGCAGTACTTC. Protein: CASSSSGRSHEQYF.